The present entry profiles one T cell receptor (beta chain) with its context. No cognate antigen has been identified for it. Base qualities are not recorded, but no much larger clone differs from it by a single base. These data belong to a study of cytomegalovirus exposure and HLA in healthy donors (dated by TCRdb to about 2017). In terms of the full investigation: An earlier analysis of about 530 of the donors reported 276 Gb of sequence data and 100 million to 120 million unique TCR beta sequences obtained from some 200 million T cells. Rather than drawing on any new phenotypic data, the later analysis identified candidate immune exposures from TCR beta sequences and the way those sequences occurred across donors. Donor age, sex, ethnicity and CMV serostatus were compiled together with the repertoire data. High-throughput TCR immunosequencing, statistical association of individual TCRs with disease status, and machine learning were combined to predict cytomegalovirus infection status. The study aimed to test whether cataloging public T cell receptors could reveal signatures of past pathogen exposure. In an earlier analysis of roughly 540 of the donors, high-throughput TCR beta sequencing was used to judge whether each TCR beta V gene segment behaved as functional or pseudogenic. Besides the first cohort of under 700 subjects, a separate validation cohort made up of 95 to 150 different subjects was used. Among around 400 genotyped donors of the cohort, an average of around 250,000 unique TCR beta nucleotide sequences was sequenced per donor, of which 15% to 20% were non-productive. All discovery cohort repertoires had been generated on a single sequencing platform. A later genetic analysis took genome-wide SNP genotypes for about 65% of the roughly 670 donors and used that subset as a discovery cohort. Both class I and class II loci were covered by HLA typing, at four-digit resolution. Typing coverage varied by locus: roughly 629-640 donors for A, B, C, DRB1 and DQB1; approximately 500 for DQA1; about 590 for DPA1; roughly 450 for DPB1. Among the roughly 400 genotyped donors, around 81% belonged to the genetic ancestry cluster associated with self-reported Caucasian donors. The study profiled the T cell repertoires of 550 to 700 subjects by immunosequencing and related them to cytomegalovirus serostatus. Approximately 310 gigabases of sequencing data and some 85 million unique TCR sequences were included in an early release covering 550 to 800 HLA-typed donors. Because of strong linkage in the cohort, roughly five DR-DQ haplotypes were treated as single units for association and clustering. A later analysis re-analyzed previously published TCR beta repertoires from roughly 690 donors and added high-resolution HLA genotyping to study TCR occurrence patterns.

Inclusive of the bounding cysteine and phenylalanine, the CDR3 is 16 residues long. The read is trimmed to its CDR3 DNA, 48 bases read in frame from base 1. Looking up the germline V gene yields CDR1 LGHNA and CDR2 YSLEER. V lost 0 bases and J lost 5 bases, and the count of bases not matched to a germline gene is 7. General conclusions and limits of the study: Several of the top co-occurrence clusters appeared to be linked to parvovirus B19, influenza, CMV and Epstein-Barr virus, according to a later analysis. The study listed 164 TCR beta chains as associated with cytomegalovirus. Because counts were too low, seventeen rarely observed V segments, including chromosome 9 orphons, were excluded from the earlier analysis of 587 of the donors. A group of highly shared sequence variants was considered likely to be a technical artifact of the sequencing pipeline. Broadly in line with IMGT annotations, most TCR beta V segments showed up in productive rearrangements about 90% or about 30% of the time in an earlier analysis of about 500 of the donors. Linkage disequilibrium might explain the correlated functional status among segregating V segments, but an unknown experimental factor could not be ruled out. The classifier was reported to diagnose cytomegalovirus status with high specificity and sensitivity in both the original and validation cohorts. According to a later genetic analysis, donors in an Asian-associated ancestry cluster had fewer N-insertions in productive TCRs than the approximately 630-donor mean. Some IMGT-functional V segments, including TRBV6-2 and TRBV6-3, could not be distinguished by the 87-base-pair reads and were therefore excluded. Roughly uniform sequencing depth across donors was assumed in presence/absence analyses, although this assumption may not hold. In a later analysis, most CMV-associated TCR beta chains were found to appear HLA-restricted, with HLA associations seemingly driven largely by CMV exposure. A further reported finding was that TCR beta sequences accurately predicted the HLA-A and HLA-B alleles for most subjects in the first cohort. V-gene and J-gene trimming of TCR beta chains was associated with a missense DCLRE1C variant in a later genetic analysis, and the association was replicated in an independent cohort. In this cohort, only TCR beta chains were sequenced, and detectable features were limited by the absence of alpha or paired-chain data. Because HLA typing was missing for some donors at each locus, association tests included only the typed subset. While some public TCRs were present in many individuals, most TCR sequences turned up only very rarely across donors. In vitro tests confirmed that three of the cytomegalovirus-associated TCR beta chains recognize cytomegalovirus antigens. In a later analysis, HLA-associated TCR beta chains showed more clonal expansion and lower generation probabilities than non-associated chains that were equally common. It was suggested by the authors that the approach could potentially be generalized to other disease states and immunological phenotypes. In a later analysis, the rate of TCR association differed among HLA loci, with DRB1 alleles having the most associated TCRs and HLA-C alleles having the fewest. At a false discovery rate of 0.05, a later analysis linked some 17,000 TCR beta sequences to specific HLA alleles. Strong co-occurrence of HLA alleles, especially DR and DQ, made assigning TCR associations to individual alleles difficult. The only immune exposure information available for the cohort was CMV serostatus.

The library was built by means of the immunoSEQ multiplex PCR assay. For the multiplex PCR, a mixture combining 60 forward primers for TCR Vbeta segments and 13 reverse primers for TCR Jbeta segments was used. Amplification of the CDR3 region of rearranged TCR beta genes was performed with a multiplex PCR assay on genomic DNA. On the Illumina HiSeq System, the amplified TCR beta libraries were sequenced as 87-base-pair reads. For the original study's pipeline: Across the 670 or so repertoires, a later analysis counted 80 million or so unique TCR beta chains, approximately 12 million of which were shared by at least two donors. Raw reads were error-corrected and collapsed into unique sequences with a nearest-neighbor algorithm that merged closely related sequences to remove PCR and sequencing errors. V, D and J gene segments were assigned by aligning CDR3 sequences to IMGT reference sequences. Each retained sequence needed at least a six-nucleotide match to both a V gene segment and a J gene segment. Rearrangements were called productive when the CDR3 lacked stop codons and stayed in frame with V and J; all others were non-productive. Following IMGT convention, CDR3 was defined as the stretch from the second conserved V-encoded cysteine up to the conserved J-encoded phenylalanine. In an earlier analysis of roughly 580 of the donors, sequences lacking an unambiguous match to a single V gene segment were excluded. An earlier analysis of 587 of the donors called V segments functional above 56.7% productive rearrangements and segregating when the between-donor standard deviation exceeded 5%. To diagnose cytomegalovirus status from the catalog of TCR beta chain sequences, a statistical classification framework was built. A later analysis assigned V and J genes by comparing TCR nucleotide sequences with IMGT/GENE-DB human TR gene sequences. Using the TCRdist pipeline, a later analysis assigned CDR3 sequences along with most-parsimonious VDJ recombination scenarios. In a later analysis, every TCR beta chain was defined by the combination of its CDR3 amino acid sequence and its V-gene family, and reads without a unique V-gene family were dropped. As a way to deal with suspected cross-contamination and a sequencing artifact, a later analysis dropped 500 to 700 nucleotide sequences that were highly shared and had low generation probability. In a later analysis, a clonal expansion index for each public chain was calculated from normalized within-repertoire ranks of inferred template counts. Generation probabilities in a later analysis came from a VDJ recombination model fitted to out-of-frame rearrangements, and those results were checked against IGoR. A later analysis scored TCR-TCR, TCR-HLA and TCR-CMV co-occurrence with hypergeometric tests, applying a repertoire-size bias correction to TCR pairs. A later analysis estimated false discovery rates by permuting HLA or CMV assignments 20 times. In a later analysis, co-occurring TCRs were grouped using DBSCAN, with TCRdist sequence similarity added in when clustering inside HLA-allele-positive subsets. Repertoires with fewer than 30,000 or more than 120,000 public chains were left out of co-occurrence clustering, as were five repertoires with anomalous nucleotide sharing. This is the immuneACCESS table as TCRdb keeps it, with only in-frame sequences that have V and J called. A part of the clones is gone; compared with another copy, unresolved V genes explain less than half, and the rest is unexplained. V, J and clone size are taken as reported in that table, and D and trimming were inferred from the DNA itself. The sample data list 150,000 to 200,000 clones, and around 79% of these were observed just once. The ten largest clones represent about 4.4% of the sample.

The cohort comprised fewer than 700 healthy bone marrow donors. All cohort members were sampled while nominally healthy, although unrecorded immune exposures were likely present. The donor was CMV seropositive and was included in the group of 300 or so seropositive cohort members. A peripheral blood sample was collected from each donor, and TCR beta sequencing was performed on peripheral blood mononuclear cells. The Qiagen DNeasy Blood Extraction Kit was used to extract genomic DNA from the blood cell samples. This chain joins TRBV4-3 to TRBJ2-1, and TRBD1 matches 7 of the central bases. Sequences were obtained from PBMCs. This sequence originates from a woman aged 25 to 39 in good health and CMV-seropositive. The nucleotide sequence reads TGCGCCAGCAGCCAAGATCCAATCGGGACAGACAATGAGCAGTTCTTC. This encodes CASSQDPIGTDNEQFF.